The source of this T cell receptor beta chain is a study of PD-L1 blockade in urothelial cancer. Study information: Analysis of the blood was performed 3 weeks (second dose) and 6 weeks after treatment start.

The method was immunoSEQ multiplex PCR; TCRdb's version includes in-frame clones alone and lacks a portion of them. This sample carries 40,000 to 45,000 clones, 70% to 90% of them seen once, and the ten largest clones take roughly 2.5%. Time point noted: peripheral blood 6 weeks after treatment start. The CDR3 length is 17 residues. Trimming cost V 6 bases and J 5 bases; bases outside gene matches: 13. The V gene's germline CDR1 is MDHEN and CDR2 SYDVKM. The origin of this receptor is a man in his sixties or seventies with urothelial cancer. The gene calls are TRBV28 and TRBJ2-3, with TRBD2 matching 11 bases. The sample here was PBMCs, taken around atezolizumab (anti-PD-L1) treatment. The CDR3 protein is CASSLSGSGRARDTQYF. The CDR3 DNA sequence: TGTGCCAGCAGCCTTTCGGGTAGCGGGAGGGCAAGAGATACGCAGTATTTT.